A selection of T cell receptor beta chains follows, all from one sample in a study of blood T cells in healthy people across ages. TCRdb used MiXCR to reprocess the 5' RACE reads, holding one entry per CDR3 protein. The data show about 1.7 million distinct CDR3 sequences, under 30% seen once. Sequencing was done on a sample of blood. These receptors all stem from a woman in her twenties or thirties in good health. Each CDR3 is given with its conserved first and last residue. Fields, in order: V gene, J gene, clone size, D gene, CDR3 protein, CDR3 DNA. The D gene is left open where the match is weak. Not all rows give a size; the values are once, few, many and, for expanded clones, a class.

TRBV12-3/TRBV12-4	TRBJ1-1	-	TRBD1	CASSFGQVATEAFF	TGTGCCAGCAGTTTTGGACAGGTAGCCACTGAAGCTTTCTTT
TRBV7-9	TRBJ1-2	-	-	CSSSLGSTYGYTF	TGTTCCAGCAGCTTAGGCAGTACCTATGGCTACACCTTC
TRBV6-6	TRBJ1-3	-	-	CASSYEPSRENTIYF	TGTGCCAGCAGTTACGAACCATCCCGGGAAAACACCATATATTTT
TRBV10-3	TRBJ2-7	many	-	CAISESNQDYEQYF	TGTGCCATCAGTGAGTCGAATCAGGACTACGAGCAGTACTTC
TRBV18	TRBJ2-1	-	TRBD2	CASSLLAGVFSSSYNEQFF	TGTGCCAGCTCACTTCTAGCGGGGGTCTTCTCAAGCTCCTACAATGAGCAGTTCTTC
TRBV12-3/TRBV12-4	TRBJ2-1	-	TRBD1	CASREGQEGETQFF	TGTGCCAGCAGGGAGGGACAGGAGGGGGAGACCCAGTTCTTC
TRBV29-1	TRBJ2-2	-	TRBD1	CSVDLAGGTGELFF	TGCAGCGTTGATCTGGCAGGGGGAACCGGGGAGCTGTTTTTT
TRBV5-1	TRBJ2-5	-	TRBD1	CASSPGIGTGGETQYF	TGCGCCAGCAGCCCGGGTATTGGCACAGGGGGAGAGACCCAGTACTTC
TRBV7-2	TRBJ2-7	many	-	CASSLRHLNEQYF	TGTGCCAGCAGCCTGCGACATCTGAACGAGCAGTACTTC
TRBV10-3	TRBJ1-1	-	-	CAISQGLGTEAFF	TGTGCCATCAGTCAGGGTCTGGGGACTGAAGCTTTCTTT
TRBV14	TRBJ2-5	-	TRBD2	CASTDPEASGIQETQYF	TGTGCCAGCACCGACCCGGAGGCTAGCGGGATCCAAGAGACCCAGTACTTC
TRBV6-5	TRBJ2-7	few	TRBD2	CASSPSGGTCEQYF	TGTGCCAGCAGTCCCAGCGGGGGGACCTGCGAGCAGTACTTC
TRBV3-1	TRBJ1-6	-	-	CASSLGHSNSPLHF	TGTGCCAGCAGCCTCGGACACTCCAATTCACCCCTCCACTTT
TRBV7-2	TRBJ2-1	-	-	CASSLELARDNEQFF	TGTGCCAGCAGCTTAGAACTAGCCCGTGACAATGAGCAGTTCTTC
TRBV5-6	TRBJ2-5	-	TRBD1	CASSARGLTETQYF	TGTGCCAGCAGCGCCAGGGGGCTGACGGAGACCCAGTACTTC
TRBV12-3/TRBV12-4	TRBJ2-1	few	-	CASRTGTYNEQFF	TGTGCCAGCAGGACCGGGACCTACAATGAGCAGTTCTTC
TRBV29-1	TRBJ2-3	few	-	CSVAEQVSPDTQYF	TGCAGCGTTGCTGAGCAGGTCTCCCCAGATACGCAGTATTTT
TRBV7-9	TRBJ2-3	few	-	CASSTLPDTQYF	TGTGCCAGCAGCACCCTCCCTGATACGCAGTATTTT
TRBV9	TRBJ2-5	many	-	CASSVRPGQGETQYF	TGTGCCAGCAGCGTACGTCCAGGGCAGGGAGAGACCCAGTACTTC
TRBV7-9	TRBJ2-1	many	TRBD2	CASSSTSGNEQFF	TGTGCCAGCAGCTCGACTAGCGGGAATGAGCAGTTCTTC
TRBV30	TRBJ1-1	-	-	CAWSVTTGGVTEAFF	TGTGCCTGGAGTGTAACCACAGGCGGGGTTACTGAAGCTTTCTTT
TRBV29-1	TRBJ2-2	-	-	CSVGGGLPSTGELFF	TGCAGCGTTGGGGGGGGGCTGCCGAGCACCGGGGAGCTGTTTTTT
TRBV7-9	TRBJ2-2	-	-	CASSLVGSISGELFF	TGTGCCAGCAGCTTGGTGGGATCGATTTCCGGGGAGCTGTTTTTT
TRBV7-2	TRBJ2-5	-	-	CASSSNPTLSQETQYF	TGTGCCAGCAGCTCCAACCCGACTCTGAGCCAAGAGACCCAGTACTTC
TRBV12-3/TRBV12-4	TRBJ2-1	few	-	CASSFSATHNEQFF	TGTGCCAGCAGTTTCTCGGCCACCCACAATGAGCAGTTCTTC
TRBV30	TRBJ1-2	-	-	CAWSAQGNYGYTF	TGTGCCTGGAGTGCACAGGGTAACTATGGCTACACCTTC
TRBV7-2	TRBJ2-1	-	TRBD1	CASSTKAHYRGSGEQFF	TGTGCCAGCAGCACTAAAGCTCACTACAGGGGGTCGGGTGAGCAGTTCTTC
TRBV20-1	TRBJ2-6	-	-	CSADSSGSGANVLTF	TGCAGTGCTGACTCGAGCGGGTCTGGGGCCAACGTCCTGACTTTC
TRBV7-2	TRBJ1-2	many	-	CASSSARGDGYTF	TGTGCCAGCAGCTCTGCACGGGGGGATGGCTACACCTTC
TRBV30	TRBJ2-7	many	-	CAWSVPSGRTYEQYF	TGTGCCTGGAGTGTACCTTCGGGACGGACCTACGAGCAGTACTTC
TRBV30	TRBJ1-2	few	TRBD1	CAWSARQGLVYGYTF	TGTGCCTGGAGTGCGCGACAGGGCTTGGTCTATGGCTACACCTTC
TRBV11-2	TRBJ2-5	-	TRBD2	CASSNHPGLAEETQYF	TGTGCCAGCAGCAACCACCCGGGACTAGCAGAGGAGACCCAGTACTTC
TRBV5-6	TRBJ2-1	-	-	CASSRRSGKQFF	TGTGCCAGCAGCCGTAGGAGCGGTAAGCAGTTCTTC
TRBV12-3/TRBV12-4	TRBJ1-4	few	-	CASSFEGVTFAKLFF	TGTGCCAGCAGTTTTGAAGGGGTTACCTTCGCAAAACTGTTTTTT
TRBV24-1	TRBJ2-3	-	-	CATSVDSSGTDTQYF	TGTGCCACCAGTGTAGATTCTAGCGGCACAGATACGCAGTATTTT
TRBV10-3	TRBJ2-2	many	-	CAHDAGELFF	TGTGCCCACGACGCCGGGGAGCTGTTTTTT
TRBV6-2/TRBV6-3	TRBJ2-7	few	-	CASSYGAAMSEQYF	TGTGCCAGCAGTTACGGGGCAGCTATGAGCGAGCAGTACTTC
TRBV2	TRBJ2-3	few	TRBD1	CASLHWDRRKDTQYF	TGTGCCAGCCTACACTGGGACAGGAGGAAAGATACGCAGTATTTT
TRBV29-1	TRBJ2-5	many	TRBD2	CSVEWRGAPQETQYF	TGCAGCGTTGAATGGCGGGGGGCGCCCCAAGAGACCCAGTACTTC
TRBV20-1	TRBJ2-7	many	TRBD1	CSAADRAEYEQYF	TGCAGTGCCGCAGACAGGGCAGAATACGAGCAGTACTTC
TRBV5-1	TRBJ1-5	-	-	CASSLSDSHGNQPQHF	TGCGCCAGCAGCTTGTCCGACAGCCACGGCAATCAGCCCCAGCATTTT
TRBV9	TRBJ2-1	many	-	CASSVGGEQFF	TGTGCCAGCAGCGTAGGGGGTGAGCAGTTCTTC
TRBV12-3/TRBV12-4	TRBJ2-2	-	-	CASSFSGQSTGELFF	TGTGCCAGCAGTTTCTCTGGACAGAGCACCGGGGAGCTGTTTTTT
TRBV24-1	TRBJ2-6	many	-	CATSEGDNSGANVLTF	TGTGCCACCAGTGAAGGAGACAACTCTGGGGCCAACGTCCTGACTTTC
TRBV10-3	TRBJ2-1	-	TRBD2	CAISGGTSYEQFF	TGTGCCATCAGTGGGGGGACTAGCTACGAGCAGTTCTTC
TRBV7-2	TRBJ2-5	-	TRBD2	CASRDSGTETQYF	TGTGCCAGCAGGGATAGCGGGACAGAGACCCAGTACTTC
TRBV20-1	TRBJ1-5	-	-	CSAKVRGRGSSNQPQHF	TGCAGTGCTAAAGTACGGGGGCGAGGATCTAGCAATCAGCCCCAGCATTTT
TRBV28	TRBJ2-3	few	TRBD1	CASRSLGDSSTDTQYF	TGTGCCAGCAGGTCTCTCGGGGACAGCAGCACAGATACGCAGTATTTT
TRBV6-5	TRBJ2-1	-	-	CASRYGGPNNEQFF	TGTGCCAGCAGGTATGGGGGGCCGAACAATGAGCAGTTCTTC
TRBV6-1	TRBJ2-7	-	-	CASDGTDYEQYF	TGTGCCTCCGATGGGACGGACTACGAGCAGTACTTC
TRBV9	TRBJ2-3	-	-	CASSVTGEQDTQYF	TGTGCCAGCAGCGTAACTGGAGAGCAGGATACGCAGTATTTT
TRBV12-3/TRBV12-4	TRBJ2-3	many	-	CASSSQGRPLTDTQYF	TGTGCCAGCAGTTCGCAGGGGAGGCCTTTGACAGATACACAGTATTTT
TRBV28	TRBJ2-4	-	TRBD1	CASSEGTGSWGKNIQYF	TGTGCCAGCAGTGAAGGGACAGGGTCTTGGGGCAAAAACATTCAGTACTTC
TRBV4-1	TRBJ2-3	-	-	CASSQDPVRGYGTDTQYF	TGCGCCAGCAGCCAAGATCCAGTCCGGGGATACGGCACAGATACGCAGTATTTT
TRBV2	TRBJ1-4	-	-	CASTSGGPGRGEKLFF	TGTGCCAGCACCTCAGGAGGTCCAGGGAGGGGAGAAAAACTGTTTTTT